One sample yielded the 25 T cell receptor beta chains listed below, sequenced in a study of T cells in Graves' hyperthyroidism and ophthalmopathy. The investigators amplified TCR beta CDR3 regions from RNA transcripts. The HTBI primer set was used in a first-round RT-PCR of the TCR CDR3. TCRdb re-called the multiplex PCR reads with MiXCR, one entry per CDR3 protein. The sample holds around 60,000 distinct CDR3 sequences, 40% to 55% seen once. Sequencing was done on a sample of blood. These receptors came from a young woman with Graves' ophthalmopathy.

For this clonotype: A much bigger clone sits one base away, suggesting this may be a read error. The chain employs TRBV9 and TRBJ1-1; D gene unclear. CDR1 is SGDLS, CDR2 YYNGEE, per germline. With 5 bases removed from V and 6 bases from J, the gap between germline ends came to 17 bases. The length of the CDR3 is 14 residues. Here the CDR3 reads CASSFRDVNAEAFF. In DNA form, the CDR3 reads TGTGCCAGCAGTTTTCGGGATGTGAATGCTGAAGCTTTCTTT.

This clonotype was detected ten times or more. V is TRBV4-1 and J is TRBJ1-6, with 8 bases matching TRBD1. The CDR3 loop spans 14 amino acids. The trim removed 3 bases at V and 9 bases at J, leaving 4 bases unmatched. The germline CDR1 and CDR2 sequences are MGHRA and YSYEKL. The CDR3 protein is CASSQGRGLSPLHF. Here the CDR3 DNA reads TGCGCCAGCAGCCAGGGCAGGGGGCTTTCACCCCTCCACTTT.

This clonotype has ten or more counts. The chain has TRBV15 and TRBJ2-7; 8 positions match TRBD2. Per germline, CDR1 LNHNV and CDR2 YYDKDF (reference sequence). The CDR3 contains 19 residues. Unmatched junction bases numbered 15, after V lost 0 bases and J lost 2 bases. The CDR3 protein is CATSRDKGRGLAGTYEQYF. The CDR3 DNA follows: TGTGCCACCAGCAGAGATAAGGGCAGGGGATTAGCGGGAACCTACGAGCAGTACTTC.

About this clonotype: A read error is possible here, since a much larger clone lies one base away. The chain recombines TRBV3-1 with TRBJ1-3, with D hard to call. This CDR3 comprises 12 residues. CDR1 is LGHDT, CDR2 YNNKEL, per germline (reference sequence). Deletions cut 4 bases from V and 9 bases from J, with 10 bases between. The CDR3 protein is CASSRLETTIYF. The CDR3 DNA follows: TGTGCCAGCAGCCGCCTTGAAACCACCATATATTTT.

The chain links TRBV7-9 to TRBJ2-2; D is unclear. The germline V gene has CDR1 SEHNR and CDR2 FQNEAQ (reference sequence). CDR3 length: 12 residues. Trimming took 1 base from V and 8 from J, leaving 5 bases between them. CDR3 sequence reads: CASSLVSGELFF. The CDR3 nucleotides are TGTGCCAGCAGCTTAGTTTCAGGGGAGCTGTTTTTT.

This clonotype occurred many times. For the CDR3, the DNA is TGTGCCAGCAGCTCGGGGACTATCAAAGAGACCCAGTACTTC. This sequence encodes CASSSGTIKETQYF. The chain employs TRBV7-8 and TRBJ2-5, with 7 nucleotides matching TRBD2. This CDR3 region has 14 residues. Germline values: CDR1 SGHVS, CDR2 FQNEAQ. V shed 4 bases, J shed 3 bases, and the junction held 5 bases outside the gene matches. Using reference TRBV7-8 and TRBJ2-5 for the parts outside the CDR3, the full variable domain is GAGVSQSPRYKVAKRGQDVALRCDPISGHVSLFWYQQALGQGPEFLTYFQNEAQLDKSGLPSDRFFAERPEGSVSTLKIQRTQQEDSAVYLCASSSGTIKETQYFGPGTRLLVL.

In its sample, this clonotype ranks as medium-sized. This chain uses TRBV29-1 with TRBJ1-4, with D unresolved. The CDR3 consists of 12 residues. Trimming removed 3 bases from V and 4 bases from J, with 6 bases in between. Germline V gene sequence: CDR1 SQVTM, CDR2 ANQGSEA. CDR3 bases: TGCAGCGTTGACAGCGATAATGAAAAACTGTTTTTT. Amino acid sequence: CSVDSDNEKLFF.

Remarks on this clonotype: Relative to the germline gene, one junction end is altered; a read error may explain this. V and J are TRBV19 and TRBJ2-1, with TRBD1 matching over 7 bases. Looked up from germline, CDR1 is LNHDA and CDR2 is SQIVND (reference sequence). This CDR3 has 16 amino acids. This CDR3 is CASSMIERGLYNEQFF. The CDR3 DNA reads as TGTGCTAGTAGTATGATAGAGAGGGGGCTCTACAATGAGCAGTTCTTC.

Judged by abundance, this clonotype is medium-sized. V and J are TRBV24-1 and TRBJ2-7; D remains ambiguous. The CDR3 consists of 12 residues. Trimming removed 4 bases at V and 7 bases at J, with 10 bases between. CDR1 and CDR2 (germline): KGHDR, SFDVKD. CDR3 coding DNA: TGTGCCACCAGTGACCAGGCGGAGGAGCAGTACTTC. Protein product: CATSDQAEEQYF.

This clonotype occurred many times. In nucleotides, the CDR3 is TGTGCCAGCAGTATAGAGAGCTACGATCGGACCCAGTACTTC. Its protein is CASSIESYDRTQYF. This sequence joins TRBV2 and TRBJ2-5; the D is unclear. The CDR3 runs to 14 residues. Per germline, CDR1 SNHLY and CDR2 FYNNEI. V was clipped by 5 bases and J by 7 bases, with 17 bases between them.

This clonotype has a count of ten or more. A much larger clone lies one base from this, so it may be a read error. The chain joins TRBV5-6 to TRBJ2-7, with a possible D match to TRBD2 (5 bases). The CDR3 runs 13 residues. Germline V lookup: CDR1 SGHDT, CDR2 YYEEEE. The ends were cut back, 5 bases at V and 2 bases at J, with 11 bases in the middle. CDR3 protein: CASSLGIAYEQYF. The DNA of the CDR3 is TGTGCCAGCAGTCTCGGGATCGCCTACGAGCAGTACTTC.

A remark on this clonotype: Because the CDR3 is missing its conserved closing phenylalanine or tryptophan, this is likely a read error. The V gene is TRBV6-1, the J gene TRBJ2-7; TRBD2 agrees at 7 bases. The CDR3 has 13 amino acids. CDR1 and CDR2 from the germline V gene are MNHNS and SASEGT. Trimming at V came to 7 bases and at J to 5 bases, leaving 8 bases not matched to a gene. CDR3 DNA: TGTGCCAGCAACCTAGCGGTGGGTCACGAGCAGTACTCC. It codes for CASNLAVGHEQYS.

This clonotype has ten or more counts. V usage is TRBV7-9 and J usage is TRBJ2-2, with TRBD2 matching over 10 bases. The CDR3 length is 22 residues. V trimming: 4 bases; J trimming: 6 bases; junction bases outside the gene matches: 26. Germline CDR1 reads SEHNR; CDR2 reads FQNEAQ (reference sequence). The CDR3 protein is CASSSTGFKGLAGDVGAGELFF. Written as DNA, the CDR3 is TGTGCCAGCAGCTCTACGGGCTTCAAAGGGCTAGCGGGAGATGTGGGGGCCGGGGAGCTGTTTTTT.

The chain combines TRBV6-5 with TRBJ1-2; 10 bases agree with TRBD1. J gave up 8 bases and V 2 bases, and 5 bases lay outside the gene matches. Looked up from germline, CDR1 is MNHEY and CDR2 is SVGAGI. There are 14 residues in the CDR3. In DNA, the CDR3 is TGTGCCAGCAGTTACGGGACAGGGGTGGTGGGCTACACCTTC. Protein: CASSYGTGVVGYTF.

This sequence joins TRBV24-1 and TRBJ2-6; the D is unclear. CDR1 is KGHDR and CDR2 is SFDVKD in the germline V gene. This CDR3 has 8 residues. The V end lost 4 bases, the J end lost 16 bases, and 1 base lay between the germline ends. The CDR3 loop is CATSELTF. The CDR3 DNA is TGTGCCACCAGTGAACTGACTTTC.

This clonotype qualifies as medium-sized. The chain uses TRBV7-8 and TRBJ2-5; weak D call: TRBD2 (5 bases). Germline assignment: CDR1 SGHVS and CDR2 FQNEAQ. The germline V and J ends were trimmed by 3 bases and 0 bases, with 8 bases remaining between them. The CDR3 sequence is 14 residues long. CDR3 residues: CASSFRGYQETQYF. The CDR3 nucleotides are TGTGCCAGCAGCTTCCGAGGGTACCAAGAGACCCAGTACTTC.

By share, this clonotype ranks as medium-sized. A read error may account for a junction end that differs from germline. This chain uses TRBV7-7 with TRBJ2-7; a possible D gene is TRBD1 (5 bases). Per the germline V gene, CDR1 is SSHAT and CDR2 is FNYEAQ (reference sequence). The CDR3 consists of 13 residues. The CDR3 loop is CASSETADYEQYF. In nucleotides, the CDR3 is TGTGCTAGCAGCGAGACAGCCGACTACGAGCAGTACTTC.

This clonotype has at least ten counts. A much larger clone is a single base away; this may be a read error. V usage is TRBV7-9 and J usage is TRBJ2-7; D might be TRBD1 or TRBD2, each matching 6 bases. Germline-derived CDR1 and CDR2 are SEHNR and FQNEAQ (reference sequence). The CDR3 totals 12 residues. Trimming cost V 8 bases and J 5 bases, with 13 bases left between them. The CDR3 loop reads CASGGRAHEQYF. CDR3 sequence (DNA): TGTGCCAGCGGGGGGCGGGCCCACGAGCAGTACTTC.

This sequence joins TRBV7-3 and TRBJ2-1; 9 nucleotides line up with TRBD1. The J call could be wrong; TRBJ2-7 is a better fit for the DNA end. This CDR3 comprises 13 residues. Looked up from germline, CDR1 is SGHTA and CDR2 is FQGTGA. The chain's CDR3 is CASSDGTGREQYF. The CDR3 nucleotides are TGTGCCAGCAGCGACGGGACAGGGCGGGAGCAGTACTTC.

Comment on this clonotype: The conserved final phenylalanine or tryptophan is absent from the CDR3, which likely points to a read error. The chain joins TRBV5-4 to TRBJ1-4; D may be TRBD1 (6 bases). Germline CDR1 and CDR2: SGHNT and YYREEE (reference sequence). Trimming removed 3 bases from V and 11 bases from J, with 17 bases in between. The CDR3 totals 14 residues. CDR3 nucleotide sequence: TGTGCCAGCAGCTCCCCAGGGGCGGGAGGTAAACTGTTTTCT. It yields the protein CASSSPGAGGKLFS.

This clonotype appeared many times. The gene calls are TRBV11-2 and TRBJ1-1, with D possibly matching TRBD1 (6 bases). The V end lost 4 bases, the J end lost 11 bases, and 14 bases lay between the germline ends. The germline gives CDR1 SGHAT, CDR2 FQNNGV. The CDR3 consists of 12 residues. The CDR3 here is CASSSTGGEAFF. Here the CDR3 DNA reads TGTGCCAGCAGCTCGACAGGAGGGGAGGCTTTCTTT.

This clonotype was seen ten or more times. J is TRBJ2-7 and V is TRBV20-1; tentatively, D is TRBD1 (5 bases). Germline values: CDR1 DFQATT, CDR2 SNEGSKA (reference sequence). Trimming removed 5 bases at V and 3 bases at J, with 11 bases between. The CDR3 covers 12 residues. In nucleotides, the CDR3 is TGCAGTGCTCGGACAAGTCACTACGAGCAGTACTTC. Amino acid sequence: CSARTSHYEQYF.

The rearrangement uses TRBV20-1 and TRBJ1-1; D uncertain. The CDR3 is 14 amino acids. Per the germline V gene, CDR1 is DFQATT and CDR2 is SNEGSKA (reference sequence). CDR3 coding DNA: TGCAGCCCTACCCCTGTGCAGTTGTACACTGAAGCTTTCTTT. Protein: CSPTPVQLYTEAFF.

This chain uses TRBV10-1 with TRBJ2-3; the D is unclear. Trimming stripped 0 bases from V and 4 bases from J, with 2 bases between. Germline V gene data show CDR1 as WNHNN and CDR2 as SYGVQD (reference sequence). This CDR3 comprises 12 residues. The DNA for the CDR3 is TGCGCCAGCAGTGAGTCTTCAGATACGCAGTATTTT. This gives the protein CASSESSDTQYF.

This clonotype appeared many times. The chain joins TRBV30 to TRBJ2-7, with 8 bases aligning to TRBD1. V lost 5 bases, J lost 8 bases, and 8 bases stayed unmatched. The CDR3 consists of 12 residues. Germline V CDR1 and CDR2: GTSNPN, SVGIG (reference sequence). CDR3 in amino acids: CAWDPWTGKQYF. The DNA of the CDR3 is TGTGCCTGGGACCCCTGGACAGGGAAGCAGTACTTC.